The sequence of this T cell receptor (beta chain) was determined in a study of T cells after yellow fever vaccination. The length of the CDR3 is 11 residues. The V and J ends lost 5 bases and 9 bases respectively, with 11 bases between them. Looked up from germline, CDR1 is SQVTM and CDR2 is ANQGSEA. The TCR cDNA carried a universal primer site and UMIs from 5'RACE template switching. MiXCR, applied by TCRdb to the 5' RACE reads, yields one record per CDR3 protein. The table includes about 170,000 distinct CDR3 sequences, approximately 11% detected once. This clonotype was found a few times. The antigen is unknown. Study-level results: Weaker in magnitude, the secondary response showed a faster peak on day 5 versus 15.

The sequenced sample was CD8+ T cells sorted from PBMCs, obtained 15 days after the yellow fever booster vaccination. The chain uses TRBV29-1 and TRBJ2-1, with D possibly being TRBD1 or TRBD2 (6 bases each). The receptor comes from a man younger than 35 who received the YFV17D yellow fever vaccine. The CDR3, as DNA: TGCAGCGTTTTGGGGGGCACTGAGCAGTTCTTC. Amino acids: CSVLGGTEQFF.